This T cell receptor (beta chain) is drawn from a study of T-cell memory formation after mild COVID-19. TCRdb re-analysed the 5' RACE reads in MiXCR, keeping a single row per CDR3 protein. The repertoire holds about 110,000 distinct CDR3 sequences, with roughly a sixth as singletons. Trimming took off 0 bases at V and 0 bases at J, with 9 bases between the two ends. Germline V gene data show CDR1 as SQVTM and CDR2 as ANQGSEA. CDR3 length equals 14 residues. This clonotype turned up a few times. Sequenced input: PBMCs or a T cell subset sorted from them (not recorded which). The rearrangement links TRBV29-1 to TRBJ2-7; D is uncertain. The receptor was isolated from a man aged 18 to 30 who had mild COVID-19 (a few samples of this study predate the infection). Cell type and time point are not known. The CDR3 sequence: CSVEDPWSSYEQYF. The DNA for the CDR3 is TGCAGCGTTGAAGACCCCTGGAGCTCCTACGAGCAGTACTTC.